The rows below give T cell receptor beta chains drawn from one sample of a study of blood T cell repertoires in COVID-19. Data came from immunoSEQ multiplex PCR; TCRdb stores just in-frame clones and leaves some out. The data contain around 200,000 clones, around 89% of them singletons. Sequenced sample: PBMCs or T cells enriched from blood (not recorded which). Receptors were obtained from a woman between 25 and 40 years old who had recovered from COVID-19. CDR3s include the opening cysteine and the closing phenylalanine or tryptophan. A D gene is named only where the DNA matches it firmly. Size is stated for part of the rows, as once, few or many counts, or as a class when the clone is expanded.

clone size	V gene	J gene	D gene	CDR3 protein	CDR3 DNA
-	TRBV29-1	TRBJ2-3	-	CSADPGLNTDTQYF	TGCAGCGCCGATCCGGGACTCAACACAGATACGCAGTATTTT
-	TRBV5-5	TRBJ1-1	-	CASSLARRDTEAFF	TGTGCCAGCAGCTTGGCCCGGCGGGACACTGAAGCTTTCTTT
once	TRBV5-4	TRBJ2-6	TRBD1	CASSSGQGGSGANVLTF	TGTGCCAGCAGCTCGGGACAGGGGGGATCTGGGGCCAACGTCCTGACTTTC
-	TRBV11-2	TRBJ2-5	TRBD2	CASTLLAVEETQYF	TGTGCCAGCACCTTACTAGCGGTAGAAGAGACCCAGTACTTC
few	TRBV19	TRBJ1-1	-	CASTTGLMNTEAFF	TGTGCCAGTACCACCGGACTCATGAACACTGAAGCTTTCTTT
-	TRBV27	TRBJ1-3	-	CASSPLGAFSGNTIYF	TGTGCCAGCAGTCCCCTGGGGGCGTTCTCTGGAAACACCATATATTTT
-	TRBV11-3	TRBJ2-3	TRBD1	CASSTSTGGTDTQYF	TGTGCCAGCAGCACCTCAACAGGGGGAACAGATACGCAGTATTTT
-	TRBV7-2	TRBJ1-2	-	CASSEDTRISYGYTF	TGTGCCAGCAGCGAAGATACGCGAATTAGCTATGGCTACACCTTC
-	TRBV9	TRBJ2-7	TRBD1	CASSPRDRVWEQYF	TGTGCCAGCAGCCCCCGGGACAGGGTTTGGGAGCAGTACTTC
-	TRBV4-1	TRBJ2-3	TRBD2	CASSQDLAGNTQYF	TGCGCCAGCAGCCAAGACCTAGCGGGGAATACGCAGTATTTT